The present T cell receptor (beta chain) was sequenced within a study of technical replicates of blood from a handful of donors (dated by TCRdb to about 2017). The library was produced with the immunoSEQ multiplex PCR assay. TCRdb mirrors the immuneACCESS table, restricted to in-frame sequences. Some clones are absent from its copies; in checked studies, under half trace to an unresolved V gene, and the reason for the others is unknown. Present in this sample are 85,000 to 90,000 clones, 85% to 95% of which were seen just once. The ten largest clones add up to over 0.2% of the sample. This clone was observed once. There is no known antigen for this receptor. Within one base of it there is no much larger clone, and no base qualities were kept. Via the germline V gene, CDR1 is MDHEN and CDR2 SYDVKM. Cut back by 5 bases and 10 bases, the V and J ends lie 11 bases apart. The CDR3, from cysteine to phenylalanine, totals 12 residues. Only the CDR3 DNA is retained, 36 bases long and in frame from the first base.

The clonotype originates from a human donor in good health. The rearrangement joined TRBV28 to TRBJ2-2, with a weak D call of TRBD2 (5 bases match). Sequenced material: T cells isolated from PBMCs. The nucleotides read TGTGCCAGCAGTCCCCGACTAAAGGAGCTGTTTTTT. Translated, it reads CASSPRLKELFF.